This T cell receptor beta chain was sequenced for a study of patients and donors after allogeneic stem cell transplantation. This CDR3 comprises 11 residues. Looked up from germline, CDR1 is MNHNS and CDR2 is SASEGT. V was shortened by 1 base and J by 7 bases, with 4 bases between the two germline ends. Each CDR3 protein is one row after TCRdb ran MiXCR on the RT-PCR reads. Of more than 850,000 distinct CDR3 sequences listed, roughly 18% are singletons. This clonotype has only a few counts. This chain connects TRBV6-1 to TRBJ2-5; no reliable D call. The specimen sequenced was blood, either unsorted or a sorted T cell fraction (not recorded which). This TCR came from a human donor who was either an allogeneic HSCT recipient or a stem cell or donor lymphocyte infusion donor (not recorded which). It is not recorded whose cells these are; they may come from a transplant donor. The CDR3 nucleotides read TGTGCCAGCAGTGAAGGGGGGACCCAGTACTTC. Translation: CASSEGGTQYF.